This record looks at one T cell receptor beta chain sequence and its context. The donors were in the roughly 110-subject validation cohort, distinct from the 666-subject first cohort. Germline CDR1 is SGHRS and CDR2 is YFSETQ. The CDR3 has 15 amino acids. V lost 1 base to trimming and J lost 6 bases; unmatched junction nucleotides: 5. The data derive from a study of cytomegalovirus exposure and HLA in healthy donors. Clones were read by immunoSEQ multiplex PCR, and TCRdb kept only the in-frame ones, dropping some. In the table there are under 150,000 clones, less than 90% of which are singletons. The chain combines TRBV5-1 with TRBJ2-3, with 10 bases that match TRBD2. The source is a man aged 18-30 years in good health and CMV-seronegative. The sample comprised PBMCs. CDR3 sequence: CASSLPSGSVDTQYF. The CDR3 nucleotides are TGCGCCAGCAGCTTGCCTAGCGGGAGCGTGGATACGCAGTATTTT.